This TCR beta chain was sequenced during a study of long-term antiretroviral therapy in people with HIV. Germline V gene lookup returns CDR1 SGHVS and CDR2 FNYEAQ. The V end lost 4 bases, the J end lost 3 bases, and 10 bases lay between the germline ends. The CDR3 spans 13 residues. As concerns this clone: Its antigen is unidentified.

Study-level points and caveats: Information pertaining to ART adherence, viral resistance or therapeutic modifications was not obtained. The range of CDR3 lengths in HIV repertoires proved narrower than that found in controls. Patients on ART gained diversity, which nonetheless stayed below transplant donor controls. The clones with expansion before ART were dominant in the repertoire at all time points.

Sequencing used immunoSEQ v3.0 at survey level. This table comes from immunoSEQ multiplex PCR, and its TCRdb copy is limited to in-frame clones, with some not included. The sample yields some 19,000 clones, roughly 79% seen once. The gene calls are TRBV7-6 and TRBJ2-7; D remains unclear. This TCR was recovered from a middle-aged man with HIV. The sample was unsorted PBMCs, taken 2.2 years after starting antiretroviral therapy. The CDR3 coding sequence is TGTGCCAGCAGCTCCGGACCGAACTACGAGCAGTACTTC. Its translation is CASSSGPNYEQYF.